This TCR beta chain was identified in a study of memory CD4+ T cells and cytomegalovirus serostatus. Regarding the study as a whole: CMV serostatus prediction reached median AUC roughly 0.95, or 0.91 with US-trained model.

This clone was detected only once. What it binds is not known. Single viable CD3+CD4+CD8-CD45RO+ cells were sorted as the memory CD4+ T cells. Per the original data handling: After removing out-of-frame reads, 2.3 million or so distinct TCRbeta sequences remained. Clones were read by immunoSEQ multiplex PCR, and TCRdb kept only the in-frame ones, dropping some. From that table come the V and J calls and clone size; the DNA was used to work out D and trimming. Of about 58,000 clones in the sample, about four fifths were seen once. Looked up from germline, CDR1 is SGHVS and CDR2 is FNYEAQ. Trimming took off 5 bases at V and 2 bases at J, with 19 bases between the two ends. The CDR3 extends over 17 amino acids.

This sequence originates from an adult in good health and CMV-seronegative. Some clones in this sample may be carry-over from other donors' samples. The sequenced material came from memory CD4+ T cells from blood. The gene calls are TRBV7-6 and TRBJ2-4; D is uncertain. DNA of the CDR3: TGTGCCAGCAGCCCACTTAACATCCTGGTGACCAAAAACATTCAGTACTTC. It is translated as CASSPLNILVTKNIQYF. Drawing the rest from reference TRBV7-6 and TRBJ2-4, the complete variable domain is GAGVSQSPRYKVTKRGQDVALRCDPISGHVSLYWYRQALGQGPEFLTYFNYEAQQDKSGLPNDRFSAERPEGSISTLTIQRTEQRDSAMYRCASSPLNILVTKNIQYFGAGTRLSVL.